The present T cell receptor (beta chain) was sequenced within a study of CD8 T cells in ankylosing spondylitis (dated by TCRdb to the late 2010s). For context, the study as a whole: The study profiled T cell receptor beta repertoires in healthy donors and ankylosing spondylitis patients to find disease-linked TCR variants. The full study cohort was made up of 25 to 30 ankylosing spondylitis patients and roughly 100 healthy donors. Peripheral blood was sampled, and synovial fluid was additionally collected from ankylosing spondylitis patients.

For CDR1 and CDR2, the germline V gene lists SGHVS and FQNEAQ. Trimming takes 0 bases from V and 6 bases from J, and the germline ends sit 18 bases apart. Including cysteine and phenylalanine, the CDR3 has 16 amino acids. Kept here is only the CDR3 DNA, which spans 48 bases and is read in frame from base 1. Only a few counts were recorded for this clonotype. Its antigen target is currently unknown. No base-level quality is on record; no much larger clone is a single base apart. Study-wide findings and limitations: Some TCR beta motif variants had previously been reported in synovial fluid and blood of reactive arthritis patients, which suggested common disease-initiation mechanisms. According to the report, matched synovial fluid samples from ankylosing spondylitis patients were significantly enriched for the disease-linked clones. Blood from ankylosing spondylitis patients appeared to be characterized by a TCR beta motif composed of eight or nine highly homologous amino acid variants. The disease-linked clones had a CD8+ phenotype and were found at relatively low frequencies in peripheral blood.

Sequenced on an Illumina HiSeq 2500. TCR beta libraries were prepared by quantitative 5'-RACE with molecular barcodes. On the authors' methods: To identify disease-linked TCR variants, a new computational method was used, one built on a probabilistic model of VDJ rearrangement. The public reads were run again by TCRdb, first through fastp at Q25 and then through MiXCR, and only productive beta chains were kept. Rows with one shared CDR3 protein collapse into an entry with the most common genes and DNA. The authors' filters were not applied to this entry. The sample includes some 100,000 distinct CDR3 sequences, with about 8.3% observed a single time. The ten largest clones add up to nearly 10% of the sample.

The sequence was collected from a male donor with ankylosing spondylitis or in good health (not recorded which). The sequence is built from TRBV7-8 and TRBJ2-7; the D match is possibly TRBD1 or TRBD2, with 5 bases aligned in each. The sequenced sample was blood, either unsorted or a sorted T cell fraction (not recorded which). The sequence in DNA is TGTGCCAGCAGCTTAGCACTAGGGGTCCCCTCCACCGAGCAGTACTTC. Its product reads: CASSLALGVPSTEQYF.